Below are 25 T cell receptor beta chains sequenced from a single sample in a study of CD8+ T cells in alopecia areata. Investigators isolated RNA and reverse transcribed it into cDNA to act as the sequencing template. Assay used: immunoSEQ multiplex PCR; TCRdb lists only in-frame clones, some missing. The repertoire holds more than 95,000 clones, with around 84% as singletons. Treatment reported: oral pan-JAK inhibitor, 5-10 mg twice daily. Sample: CD8+ T cells sorted from blood, taken at week 34, from a patient treated with tofacitinib. These receptors were taken from a human donor with alopecia areata.

The V and J genes are TRBV7-2 and TRBJ2-3, with D possibly TRBD1 on 5 matching bases. The germline gives CDR1 SGHTA, CDR2 FQGNSA. Trimming stripped 1 base from V and 5 bases from J, with 16 bases between. CDR3 length: 16 residues. In nucleotides, the CDR3 is TGTGCCAGCAGCTTAGGTGCAGGGTGGGTACAAGATACGCAGTATTTT. Protein sequence: CASSLGAGWVQDTQYF. Using reference TRBV7-2 and TRBJ2-3 for the parts outside the CDR3, the full variable domain is GAGVSQSPSNKVTEKGKDVELRCDPISGHTALYWYRQSLGQGLEFLIYFQGNSAPDKSGLPSDRFSAERTGGSVSTLTIQRTQQEDSAVYLCASSLGAGWVQDTQYFGPGTRLTVL.

This rearrangement joins TRBV5-4 to TRBJ2-1; 7 bases agree with TRBD2. The germline V gene encodes CDR1 SGHNT and CDR2 YYREEE (reference sequence). The CDR3 is 12 residues long. Trimming cost V 4 bases and J 6 bases; bases outside gene matches: 1. This chain's CDR3 is CASSPGGNEQFF. For the CDR3, the DNA is TGTGCCAGCAGCCCGGGAGGCAATGAGCAGTTCTTC.

In regard to this clone: This likely reflects a read error, since a far larger clone is one base away. J is TRBJ2-2 and V is TRBV10-2; D uncertain. V lost 3 bases, J lost 0 bases, and 2 bases lay in between. CDR1 is WSHSY, CDR2 SAAADI, per germline. The CDR3 contains 13 residues. The CDR3 spells CASSDSNTGELFF. CDR3 nucleotides: TGCGCCAGCAGTGACTCGAACACCGGGGAGCTGTTTTTT.

The chain uses TRBV10-3 and TRBJ2-7, with 9 bases lining up with TRBD1. This CDR3 is built from 14 residues. Per the germline V gene, CDR1 is ENHRY and CDR2 is SYGVKD. V shed 5 bases, J shed 3 bases, and the junction held 5 bases outside the gene matches. CDR3 sequence: CAISYDRGYYEQYF. Written as DNA, the CDR3 is TGTGCCATCAGTTACGACAGGGGGTACTACGAGCAGTACTTC.

This chain joins TRBV6-5 and TRBJ2-1; D call uncertain. Germline values: CDR1 MNHEY, CDR2 SVGAGI. CDR3 length: 14 residues. Trimming removed 4 bases at V and 10 bases at J, with 17 bases between. The CDR3 DNA reads TGTGCCAGCAGTTTGTACGGCCCCTCTCAAGAGCAGTTCTTC. This translates into CASSLYGPSQEQFF.

The chain carries TRBV9 and TRBJ2-1; 7 bases match TRBD2. The germline V gene has CDR1 SGDLS and CDR2 YYNGEE. Trimming removed 0 bases from V and 7 bases from J; junction bases left unmatched: 7. The CDR3 runs to 15 residues. CDR3 nucleotides: TGTGCCAGCAGCGTAGGCCCGGAGGGACTAAATGAGCAGTTCTTC. Translated: CASSVGPEGLNEQFF.

V and J are TRBV6-5 and TRBJ2-1; D call uncertain. The CDR3 has 11 amino acids. From germline, CDR1 is MNHEY and CDR2 SVGAGI. Trimming removed 2 bases from V and 8 bases from J, with 4 bases in between. Here the CDR3 reads CASSYGDEQFF. The CDR3 bases are TGTGCCAGCAGTTACGGTGATGAGCAGTTCTTC.

The chain employs TRBV29-1 and TRBJ2-1, with D possibly TRBD2 on 6 matching bases. CDR1 and CDR2 (germline): SQVTM, ANQGSEA. The V end lost 3 bases, the J end lost 6 bases, and 18 bases lay between the germline ends. This CDR3 is built from 15 residues. DNA for the CDR3: TGCAGCGTTGACGGCTTGGCGGGATCGATCAATGAGCAGTTCTTC. As protein: CSVDGLAGSINEQFF.

This rearrangement joins TRBV7-9 to TRBJ2-3; 9 bases map to TRBD1. This CDR3 is 16 amino acids long. V was pared by 4 bases and J by 6 bases, with 11 bases of the junction left unmatched. Per the germline V gene, CDR1 is SEHNR and CDR2 is FQNEAQ (reference sequence). CDR3 DNA: TGTGCCAGCAGCTCCAGACAGGGGGTAAGGCGGGATACGCAGTATTTT. Its protein product is CASSSRQGVRRDTQYF.

A word on this clone: Different DNA sequences within this sample yield the same CDR3. This sequence joins TRBV27 and TRBJ2-7, with 8 bases aligning to TRBD1. Germline trimming cut 3 bases from V and 0 bases from J; bases unmatched to any gene: 1. This CDR3 is 14 amino acids long. Germline V gene sequence: CDR1 MNHEY, CDR2 SMNVEV (reference sequence). CDR3 nucleotide sequence: TGTGCCAGCAGTTTCGGACAGGGCTCCTACGAGCAGTACTTC. It is translated as CASSFGQGSYEQYF.

V is TRBV29-1 and J is TRBJ2-7; 9 nucleotides line up with TRBD2. The CDR3 is made up of 15 amino acids. CDR1 SQVTM and CDR2 ANQGSEA come from the germline V gene. The J segment lost 0 bases and the V segment lost 1 base, leaving 4 bases of the junction unmatched. CDR3 coding DNA: TGCAGCGTTGAAGGTCTAGCGGGGAGCTCCTACGAGCAGTACTTC. It yields the protein CSVEGLAGSSYEQYF.

The chain carries TRBV29-1 and TRBJ2-3; 10 bases fit TRBD2. The CDR3 length is 15 residues. After removal of 4 bases from V and 2 bases from J, the junction contained 6 bases not matched to a gene. Germline V lookup: CDR1 SQVTM, CDR2 ANQGSEA. The chain's CDR3 is CSVAERGGTTDTQYF. As DNA, the CDR3 is TGCAGCGTTGCGGAGCGGGGGGGCACCACAGATACGCAGTATTTT.

V is TRBV7-9 and J is TRBJ2-1; D is possibly TRBD2 (5 bases). The CDR3 sequence is 17 residues long. Germline V gene sequence: CDR1 SEHNR, CDR2 FQNEAQ (reference sequence). Trimming removed 1 base from V and 7 bases from J, with 20 bases in between. CDR3 protein: CASSLERTGKFWNEQFF. The CDR3 nucleotides read TGTGCCAGCAGCTTAGAACGGACCGGGAAGTTTTGGAATGAGCAGTTCTTC.

V and J are TRBV13 and TRBJ2-4; D gene uncertain. Trimming pared 7 bases from V and 0 bases from J, leaving 7 bases between. The CDR3 spans 13 residues. Germline assignment: CDR1 PRHDT and CDR2 FYEKMQ (reference sequence). The CDR3 here is CASTSLAKNIQYF. In DNA, the CDR3 is TGTGCCAGCACGTCTTTAGCCAAAAACATTCAGTACTTC.

This chain joins TRBV5-1 and TRBJ2-7, with D uncertain. The CDR3 runs to 13 residues. Germline CDR1 and CDR2: SGHRS and YFSETQ. Trimming left V 0 bases short and J 3 bases short, with 7 bases between. For the CDR3, the DNA is TGCGCCAGCAGCTTGGGACCGATCTACGAGCAGTACTTC. Protein sequence: CASSLGPIYEQYF. The variable domain in full, completed from reference TRBV5-1 and TRBJ2-7, reads KAGVTQTPRYLIKTRGQQVTLSCSPISGHRSVSWYQQTPGQGLQFLFEYFSETQRNKGNFPGRFSGRQFSNSRSEMNVSTLELGDSALYLCASSLGPIYEQYFGPGTRLTVT.

With regard to this clone: Other DNA variants within this sample encode the same CDR3. The chain links TRBV10-3 to TRBJ1-5; a possible D gene is TRBD1 (5 bases). The CDR3 totals 15 residues. V was pared by 3 bases and J by 0 bases, with 9 bases between. Germline V CDR1 and CDR2: ENHRY, SYGVKD. In DNA, the CDR3 is TGTGCCATCAGTGAAACAGGTGATAGCAATCAGCCCCAGCATTTT. It yields the protein CAISETGDSNQPQHF.

Note on this clone: In the same sample, other DNA sequences code for this CDR3. The chain combines TRBV27 with TRBJ1-1; D not resolved. Between the trimmed V and J ends, which lost 0 bases and 2 bases, there was a span of 7 bases. This CDR3 spans 14 amino acids. CDR1 and CDR2 (germline): MNHEY, SMNVEV (reference sequence). CDR3 loop: CASSLSTGNTEAFF. The CDR3 DNA is TGTGCCAGCAGTTTATCGACCGGAAACACTGAAGCTTTCTTT.

The chain joins TRBV21-1 to TRBJ2-2; TRBD1 is taken as the D call from the table, unchecked against the DNA. TRBV21-1 is annotated as a pseudogene. The CDR3 contains 16 residues. The CDR3 DNA sequence: TGTGCCAGCAGCTTACACAGGGGGCGAGTCACCGGGGAGCTGTTTTTT. Protein: CASSLHRGRVTGELFF.

The J gene is TRBJ2-3, the V gene TRBV28, with 7 bases aligning to TRBD2. J was trimmed by 2 bases and V by 5 bases; bases with no gene match: 13. Per the germline V gene, CDR1 is MDHEN and CDR2 is SYDVKM. The CDR3 runs to 17 residues. Written as DNA, the CDR3 is TGTGCCAGCAGTCAACCAAGCGGGGCAACTCTCACAGATACGCAGTATTTT. Translation: CASSQPSGATLTDTQYF. The full variable domain, in which reference TRBV28 and TRBJ2-3 provide the parts outside the CDR3, is DVKVTQSSRYLVKRTGEKVFLECVQDMDHENMFWYRQDPGLGLRLIYFSYDVKMKEKGDIPEGYSVSREKKERFSLILESASTNQTSMYLCASSQPSGATLTDTQYFGPGTRLTVL.

This clone was detected only once. The rearrangement uses TRBV9 and TRBJ2-7; 7 bases are shared with TRBD1. Germline-derived CDR1 and CDR2 are SGDLS and YYNGEE. The CDR3 covers 11 residues. J gave up 7 bases and V 4 bases, and 2 bases lay outside the gene matches. The CDR3 reads CASSPGGEQYF. The CDR3 DNA follows: TGTGCCAGCAGCCCAGGGGGTGAGCAGTACTTC.

The chain is built from TRBV5-1 and TRBJ2-7; TRBD2 matches at 10 bases. Germline V gene data show CDR1 as SGHRS and CDR2 as YFSETQ. V shed 1 base and J 0 bases; nucleotides not matched to a gene: 13. The CDR3 extends over 19 amino acids. The CDR3 here is CASSLPSGSALSNSYEQYF. DNA for the CDR3: TGCGCCAGCAGCTTGCCTAGCGGGAGCGCTTTGTCGAACTCCTACGAGCAGTACTTC. Full variable domain (outside the CDR3, taken from reference TRBV5-1 and TRBJ2-7): KAGVTQTPRYLIKTRGQQVTLSCSPISGHRSVSWYQQTPGQGLQFLFEYFSETQRNKGNFPGRFSGRQFSNSRSEMNVSTLELGDSALYLCASSLPSGSALSNSYEQYFGPGTRLTVT.

The V and J genes are TRBV4-1 and TRBJ2-7; no definite D call. Trimming shortened V by 1 base and J by 0 bases, and 13 bases separated the two germline ends. The CDR3 totals 16 residues. Germline CDR1 MGHRA, CDR2 YSYEKL. The CDR3 DNA is TGCGCCAGCAGCCAAGGGGCTTTCAGCGCCTCCTACGAGCAGTACTTC. Its protein is CASSQGAFSASYEQYF.

This clone was counted only a few times. The V and J genes are TRBV4-1 and TRBJ2-7; D call uncertain. V lost 1 base and J 2 bases, leaving 15 bases between the germline ends. The CDR3 has 16 amino acids. The V gene's germline CDR1 is MGHRA and CDR2 YSYEKL. CDR3 DNA sequence: TGCGCCAGCAGCCAAGCATCTGGCAGGCCGACCTACGAGCAGTACTTC. Protein product: CASSQASGRPTYEQYF.

The gene calls are TRBV12-2 and TRBJ1-2. TRBV12-2 counts as a pseudogene. The CDR3 runs to 13 residues. The CDR3 loop is CASPKGRGNGYTF. The CDR3 DNA reads as TGTGCAAGTCCCAAGGGACGGGGCAACGGCTACACCTTC.

This chain links TRBV7-2 with TRBJ2-7; no clear D gene. The germline V gene encodes CDR1 SGHTA and CDR2 FQGNSA. Trimming removed 1 base from V and 5 bases from J, with 12 bases in between. CDR3 length: 14 residues. CDR3 residues: CASSLDTGLDEQYF. CDR3 coding DNA: TGTGCCAGCAGCTTAGATACGGGCCTCGACGAGCAGTACTTC. Looking up the rest from reference TRBV7-2 and TRBJ2-7 gives the full variable domain: GAGVSQSPSNKVTEKGKDVELRCDPISGHTALYWYRQSLGQGLEFLIYFQGNSAPDKSGLPSDRFSAERTGGSVSTLTIQRTQQEDSAVYLCASSLDTGLDEQYFGPGTRLTVT.